A single TCR beta chain is shown here with its context. This CDR3 spans 15 amino acids. The V segment lost 4 bases and the J segment 2 bases; nucleotides outside the gene matches: 7. From germline, CDR1 is MNHEY and CDR2 SVGAGI. This entry belongs to a study of blood T cell repertoires in COVID-19. Study as a whole: Researchers got acute and convalescent COVID-19 samples from the United States, Italy and Spain.

As originally analysed: For nucleated cells, counts were estimated from reference gene primer amplification. Profiling relied on immunoSEQ multiplex PCR, and the TCRdb table lists in-frame clones only, not all of them. That table furnishes V, J and clone size, whereas the DNA furnished D and trimming. The sample has about 28,000 clones; less than 90% are singletons. The chain recombines TRBV6-5 with TRBJ2-7, with TRBD2 matching 8 bases. Sequencing was performed on peripheral blood. The clonotype was recovered from a human donor in a cohort sampled during active COVID-19. This CDR3 is CASSSAGGGTYEQYF. CDR3 sequence (DNA): TGTGCCAGCAGTTCCGCGGGGGGAGGGACCTACGAGCAGTACTTC.